A selection of T cell receptor beta chains follows, all from one sample in a study of long-term antiretroviral therapy in people with HIV. The assay was immunoSEQ multiplex PCR, and TCRdb's table has in-frame clones only and misses some. The table records about 24,000 clones, around 81% of them present only once. The sample in question was unsorted PBMCs, obtained at the start of antiretroviral therapy, before treatment. The receptor source for this set is a woman under 30 with HIV. The CDR3 runs from the conserved cysteine through the conserved F or W. D genes are given only for firm matches. Some rows mark clone size as missing; the rest say once, few, many or name a class of expanded clone.

J gene | clone size | V gene | CDR3 length | D gene | CDR3 DNA | CDR3 protein
TRBJ1-1 | - | TRBV11-2 | 16 | TRBD1 | TGTGCCAGCAGCCCAACAGGGGACCGCCGGAACACTGAAGCTTTCTTT | CASSPTGDRRNTEAFF
TRBJ1-2 | - | TRBV11-2 | 17 | - | TGTGCCAGCAGCTTAGGACCGGGGAGTGGGGGTAACTATGGCTACACCTTC | CASSLGPGSGGNYGYTF
TRBJ1-4 | - | TRBV6-6 | 15 | - | TGTGCCAGCAGTTTGGAGACAGCAACTAATGAAAAACTGTTTTTT | CASSLETATNEKLFF
TRBJ1-2 | - | TRBV5-6 | 14 | TRBD1 | TGTGCCAGCACGGGACAGACCAGGACTTATGGCTACACCTTC | CASTGQTRTYGYTF
TRBJ1-2 | - | TRBV11-2 | 17 | - | TGTGCCAGCAGAATCCGGGACCAGATTGCTCGGGGCTATGGCTACACCTTC | CASRIRDQIARGYGYTF
TRBJ2-5 | - | TRBV2 | 12 | TRBD2 | TGTGCCAGCAGTGATGAGCGGGGCACCCAGTACTTC | CASSDERGTQYF
TRBJ1-2 | - | TRBV28 | 12 | - | TGTGCCAGCAACGACAGCGGCTATGGCTACACCTTC | CASNDSGYGYTF
TRBJ2-7 | - | TRBV6-1 | 14 | TRBD1 | TGTGCCAGCAGTGAAGGGACAGGGGGTTCAGGGCAGTACTTC | CASSEGTGGSGQYF
TRBJ2-7 | - | TRBV7-8 | 13 | - | TGTGCCAGCAGCCCCCCCGGGTCCTACGAGCAGTACTTC | CASSPPGSYEQYF
TRBJ2-1 | - | TRBV7-2 | 13 | - | TGTGCCAGCAGCTCCGGGACAAAGGGTGAGCAGTTCTTC | CASSSGTKGEQFF
TRBJ2-3 | - | TRBV5-1 | 16 | - | TGCGCCAGCAGCTTGGCACTCCGCTCAAACACAGATACGCAGTATTTT | CASSLALRSNTDTQYF
TRBJ1-5 | once | TRBV7-9 | 14 | - | TGTGCCAGCAGCCCCCCAAGGGACGATCAGCCCCAGCATTTT | CASSPPRDDQPQHF
TRBJ2-1 | - | TRBV7-9 | 17 | TRBD2 | TGTGCCAGCAGCTCCATCTACACTAGCGGTTCTCGGAATGAGCAGTTCTTC | CASSSIYTSGSRNEQFF
TRBJ1-5 | - | TRBV28 | 17 | - | TGTGCCAGCAGTTTACTCCGTTCGTTGTCAGGGAAACAGCCCCAGCATTTT | CASSLLRSLSGKQPQHF
TRBJ2-7 | - | TRBV6-1 | 14 | - | TGTGCCAGCAGTGAATATTTGGGCTCCTACGAGCAGTACTTC | CASSEYLGSYEQYF
TRBJ1-1 | - | TRBV9 | 14 | - | TGTGCCAGCAGCGTAGTGGGCAGCAACACTGAAGCTTTCTTT | CASSVVGSNTEAFF
TRBJ2-7 | - | TRBV18 | 16 | TRBD2 | TGTGCCAGCTCACCGCAGATGGGGCGGGAGTCGTACGAGCAGTACTTC | CASSPQMGRESYEQYF
TRBJ2-4 | - | TRBV6-5 | 14 | - | TGTGCCAGCGTAGGGGCTGGGGCCAAAAACATTCAGTACTTC | CASVGAGAKNIQYF
TRBJ1-4 | - | TRBV6-6 | 16 | - | TGTGCCAGCAGTTACTCTACACCCGTGCTGAATGAAAAACTGTTTTTT | CASSYSTPVLNEKLFF
TRBJ2-7 | - | TRBV28 | 15 | - | TGTGCCAGCACTAAGACTGGGGCAGGGGGGATCGAGCAGTACTTC | CASTKTGAGGIEQYF
TRBJ2-5 | - | TRBV9 | 19 | TRBD2 | TGTGCCAGCAGCGTAGGAGGACCGGGACTAGCGGGGGGACAAGAGACCCAGTACTTC | CASSVGGPGLAGGQETQYF
TRBJ2-7 | - | TRBV5-6 | 15 | TRBD1 | TGTGCCAGCAGCCACTGGGACAGGGTGGCCTACGAGCAGTACTTC | CASSHWDRVAYEQYF
TRBJ2-1 | - | TRBV7-7 | 15 | - | TGTGCTAGCAGCCATGATTATGAGAGGGTAAATGAGCAGTTCTTC | CASSHDYERVNEQFF
TRBJ2-7 | - | TRBV6-1 | 13 | - | TGTGCCAGCAGTGGTTCCAGGGTCCACGAGCAGTACTTC | CASSGSRVHEQYF
TRBJ1-2 | - | TRBV6-1 | 15 | - | TGTGCCAGCAGTGAAGCGCTAGTTGAGGCCGTTGGCTACACCTTC | CASSEALVEAVGYTF
TRBJ1-2 | - | TRBV28 | 17 | TRBD1 | TGTGCCAGCAGCCCCCCCCTAGGGACAGGGCTTAACTATGGCTACACCTTC | CASSPPLGTGLNYGYTF
TRBJ2-1 | - | TRBV9 | 14 | - | TGTGCCAGCAGCCCGCGGGACACCTACAATGAGCAGTTCTTC | CASSPRDTYNEQFF
TRBJ1-4 | - | TRBV5-4 | 16 | - | TGTGCCAGCAGCTTGGGGGGGACGACAACTAATGAAAAACTGTTTTTT | CASSLGGTTTNEKLFF
TRBJ2-1 | once | TRBV11-2 | 11 | - | TGTGCCAGCAGCTACCACAATGAGCAGTTCTTC | CASSYHNEQFF
TRBJ1-3 | few | TRBV19 | 11 | - | TGTGCCAGTAGGTCTGGAAACACCATATATTTT | CASRSGNTIYF
TRBJ1-1 | - | TRBV19 | 15 | - | TGTGCCAGTAGTATTTCGGGTTACTCGGACACTGAAGCTTTCTTT | CASSISGYSDTEAFF
TRBJ2-1 | - | TRBV5-1 | 15 | - | TGCGCCAGCAGCTCCACTCCTCTCACCTACAATGAGCAGTTCTTC | CASSSTPLTYNEQFF
TRBJ2-7 | - | TRBV5-1 | 17 | TRBD2 | TGCGCCAGCAGCTTGGGGGCTAGCGGGAGTTGGAACTACGAGCAGTACTTC | CASSLGASGSWNYEQYF
TRBJ2-6 | once | TRBV6-1 | 15 | - | TGTGCCAGCAACAGGGAAAACTCTGGGGCCAACGTCCTGACTTTC | CASNRENSGANVLTF
TRBJ2-2 | once | TRBV10-3 | 19 | TRBD2 | TGTGCCATCAGTGAACCACTAGCGGGAGACGAGGTGAACACCGGGGAGCTGTTTTTT | CAISEPLAGDEVNTGELFF
TRBJ1-4 | - | TRBV18 | 17 | - | TGTGCCAGCTCTCCCTCCGGGATATCTTCGACTAATGAAAAACTGTTTTTT | CASSPSGISSTNEKLFF
TRBJ2-5 | - | TRBV29-1 | 11 | - | TGCAGCGTTGCTAGCGAAGAGACCCAGTACTTC | CSVASEETQYF
TRBJ2-7 | - | TRBV7-9 | 15 | TRBD1 | TGTGCCAGCAGCGCGCCGGGACAGGGGGCCTACGAGCAGTACTTC | CASSAPGQGAYEQYF
TRBJ1-5 | few | TRBV27 | 14 | - | TGTGCCAGCAGTCTGCAGGGAGGCAATCAGCCCCAGCATTTT | CASSLQGGNQPQHF
TRBJ1-1 | - | TRBV2 | 15 | - | TGTGCCAGCAGCATCCTGAGGCTCGTAAAGACTGAAGCTTTCTTT | CASSILRLVKTEAFF
TRBJ1-1 | - | TRBV7-9 | 14 | TRBD1 | TGTGCCAGCAGCTTGGGACAGGGCTACACTGAAGCTTTCTTT | CASSLGQGYTEAFF
TRBJ1-3 | - | TRBV5-1 | 16 | - | TGCGCCAGCAGCTTCAAACCGGGTATCTCTGGAAACACCATATATTTT | CASSFKPGISGNTIYF
TRBJ1-2 | once | TRBV5-1 | 13 | TRBD1 | TGCGCCAGCAGCCCGACAGGGGAGGATGGCTACACCTTC | CASSPTGEDGYTF
TRBJ2-6 | - | TRBV7-2 | 18 | - | TGTGCCAGCAGCGGCCAGATTGGCGTCAGCTCTGGGGCCAACGTCCTGACTTTC | CASSGQIGVSSGANVLTF
TRBJ2-7 | few | TRBV5-6 | 19 | TRBD2 | TGTGCCAGCAGCCCGGTGAAGATAGCGAGCGGGACCACTTACTACGAGCAGTACTTC | CASSPVKIASGTTYYEQYF